These 13 T cell receptor beta chains originate from one sample sequenced in a study of cytomegalovirus exposure and HLA in healthy donors. Primers included in the PCR were 60 Vbeta and 13 Jbeta primers. Data came from immunoSEQ multiplex PCR; TCRdb stores just in-frame clones and leaves some out. The table records about 210,000 clones, about 83% of them present only once. What was sequenced was PBMCs. All receptors derive from a woman between 45 and 60 years old in good health and CMV-seropositive.

The chain has TRBV7-3 and TRBJ2-1, with 12 nucleotides matching TRBD2. This CDR3 contains 16 residues. The trim removed 4 bases at V and 8 bases at J, leaving 9 bases unmatched. Looked up from germline, CDR1 is SGHTA and CDR2 is FQGTGA. The CDR3 spells CASSWIKTSGGYEQFF. The CDR3, as DNA: TGTGCCAGCAGCTGGATAAAAACTAGCGGGGGGTATGAGCAGTTCTTC.

This chain joins TRBV19 and TRBJ1-1; 10 positions match TRBD1. The CDR3 totals 16 residues. CDR1 is LNHDA, CDR2 SQIVND, per germline (reference sequence). V gave up 5 bases and J gave up 1 base; unmatched junction bases: 7. CDR3 residues: CASSAGDRGTNTEAFF. CDR3 nucleotides: TGTGCCAGTAGTGCCGGGGACAGGGGCACGAACACTGAAGCTTTCTTT.

The chain is built from TRBV7-6 and TRBJ1-2; no clear D gene. The CDR3 totals 14 residues. V gave up 4 bases and J gave up 3 bases, with 12 bases separating them. The germline gives CDR1 SGHVS, CDR2 FNYEAQ. The CDR3 region is CASSSTVRDYGYTF. CDR3 nucleotides: TGTGCCAGCAGCTCCACGGTGCGGGACTATGGCTACACCTTC.

A word on this clone: No conserved phenylalanine or tryptophan is present at the end of the CDR3, so a read error is the likely explanation. V usage is TRBV6-1 and J usage is TRBJ1-2; no definite D call. V dropped 9 bases and J dropped 4 bases, with 18 bases sitting between them. Germline V lookup: CDR1 MNHNS, CDR2 SASEGT. CDR3 length: 14 amino acids. This CDR3 reads CASIPRDMPYGYTL. CDR3 bases: TGTGCCAGTATCCCAAGAGACATGCCCTATGGCTACACCCTC.

The V gene is TRBV9, the J gene TRBJ2-5; the match to TRBD1 covers 7 bases. Looked up from germline, CDR1 is SGDLS and CDR2 is YYNGEE. V shed 0 bases, J shed 4 bases, and the junction held 6 bases outside the gene matches. There are 15 residues in the CDR3. CDR3 DNA sequence: TGTGCCAGCAGCGTAGCCGAGGGGGCGACAGAGACCCAGTACTTC. Amino acids: CASSVAEGATETQYF.

V and J are TRBV4-1 and TRBJ1-5; D is perhaps TRBD1 (6 bases). V lost 4 bases and J 4 bases, leaving 20 bases between the germline ends. Germline CDR1 MGHRA, CDR2 YSYEKL. The CDR3 length is 17 residues. Here the CDR3 reads CASSLGTGYFGNQPQHF. In DNA form, the CDR3 reads TGCGCCAGCAGCCTAGGAACAGGGTATTTTGGGAATCAGCCCCAGCATTTT.

In nucleotides, the CDR3 is TGTGCCAGCAGCTTGGGTGACCAACGGGGGGCCTCCTATGGCTACACCTTC. This sequence encodes CASSLGDQRGASYGYTF. The rearrangement uses TRBV5-4 and TRBJ1-2; possible D gene TRBD1, 6 bases. This CDR3 has 17 residues. Deletions cut 0 bases from V and 4 bases from J, with 19 bases between. Germline V gene data show CDR1 as SGHNT and CDR2 as YYREEE (reference sequence).

This clone was picked up one time. This rearrangement joins TRBV5-6 to TRBJ1-5, with D perhaps TRBD1 (5 bases). Trimming took 4 bases from V and 6 from J, leaving 17 bases between them. The length of the CDR3 is 15 residues. CDR1 and CDR2 from the germline V gene are SGHDT and YYEEEE. The CDR3 loop is CASSPRAGRGQPQHF. The CDR3 DNA sequence: TGTGCCAGCAGCCCCCGTGCGGGGCGAGGTCAGCCCCAGCATTTT.

The chain carries TRBV20-1 and TRBJ1-2; no firm D call. The germline CDR1 and CDR2 sequences are DFQATT and SNEGSKA (reference sequence). Trimming left V 3 bases short and J 8 bases short, with 10 bases between. This CDR3 contains 11 residues. The CDR3 protein is CSARYLRGYTF. The CDR3 nucleotides read TGCAGTGCTAGGTACCTTCGGGGCTACACCTTC.

This rearrangement joins TRBV5-1 to TRBJ2-3, with 8 bases lining up with TRBD2. CDR1 and CDR2 from the germline V gene are SGHRS and YFSETQ. Unmatched junction bases numbered 15, after V lost 6 bases and J lost 0 bases. This CDR3 is built from 18 residues. The chain's CDR3 is CASTRAGGSFASTDTQYF. CDR3 nucleotide sequence: TGCGCCAGCACCAGGGCGGGGGGAAGTTTCGCTAGCACAGATACGCAGTATTTT.

The V gene is TRBV6-5, the J gene TRBJ1-2; D is perhaps TRBD1 (6 bases). The CDR3 runs 13 residues. The germline CDR1 and CDR2 sequences are MNHEY and SVGAGI. V was clipped by 2 bases and J by 8 bases, with 12 bases between them. The CDR3 is CASSYAGRGGYTF. CDR3 in DNA: TGTGCCAGCAGTTACGCAGGCAGGGGAGGCTACACCTTC.

V usage is TRBV6-6 and J usage is TRBJ2-7; 7 positions agree with TRBD2. Looked up from germline, CDR1 is MNHNY and CDR2 is SVGAGI (reference sequence). The V and J ends lost 4 bases and 2 bases, in that order; junction bases with no gene match: 5. This CDR3 is 14 amino acids long. Here the CDR3 reads CASSLASGAYEQYF. The CDR3 DNA follows: TGTGCCAGCAGTTTGGCTAGCGGAGCCTACGAGCAGTACTTC.

The chain uses TRBV5-1 and TRBJ1-6; D not certain. Between the trimmed V and J ends, which lost 0 bases and 5 bases, there was a span of 9 bases. The CDR3 contains 15 residues. In germline, CDR1 is SGHRS, CDR2 YFSETQ. In nucleotides, the CDR3 is TGCGCCAGCAGCTTGGTCACGGTGGATAATTCACCCCTCCACTTT. Residues: CASSLVTVDNSPLHF.